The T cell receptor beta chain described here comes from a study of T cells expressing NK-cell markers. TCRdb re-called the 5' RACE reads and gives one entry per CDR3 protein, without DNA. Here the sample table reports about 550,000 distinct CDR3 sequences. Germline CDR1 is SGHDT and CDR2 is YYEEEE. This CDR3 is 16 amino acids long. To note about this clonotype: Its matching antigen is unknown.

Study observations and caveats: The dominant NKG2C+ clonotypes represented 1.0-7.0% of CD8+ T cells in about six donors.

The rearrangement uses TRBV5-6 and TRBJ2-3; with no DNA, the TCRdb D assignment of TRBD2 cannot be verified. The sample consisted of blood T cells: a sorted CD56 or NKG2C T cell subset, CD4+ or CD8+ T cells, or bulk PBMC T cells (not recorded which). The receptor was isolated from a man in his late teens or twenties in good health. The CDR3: CASSRGLELLRDTQYF.